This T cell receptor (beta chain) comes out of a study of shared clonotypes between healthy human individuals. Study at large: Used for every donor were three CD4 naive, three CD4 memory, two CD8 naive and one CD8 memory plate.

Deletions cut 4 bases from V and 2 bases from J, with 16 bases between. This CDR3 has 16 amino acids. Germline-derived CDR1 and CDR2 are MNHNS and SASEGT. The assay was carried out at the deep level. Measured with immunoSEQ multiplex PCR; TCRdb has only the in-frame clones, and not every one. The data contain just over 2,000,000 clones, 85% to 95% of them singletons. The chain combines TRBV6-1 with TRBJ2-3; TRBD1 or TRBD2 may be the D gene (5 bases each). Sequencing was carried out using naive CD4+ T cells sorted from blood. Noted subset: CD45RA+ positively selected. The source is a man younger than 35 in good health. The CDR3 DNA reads TGTGCCAGCAGTGGAGGGGAAGTGCCCTACACAGATACGCAGTATTTT. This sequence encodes CASSGGEVPYTDTQYF.